This entry lists 16 T cell receptor beta chains sequenced from one sample in a study of human T cells and chemical hapten exposure. TCRdb used MiXCR to reprocess the RACE reads, holding one entry per CDR3 protein. Found here are under 300,000 distinct CDR3 sequences, about 9.4% of them singletons; the top ten hold over 2%. Described time point: pre-sensitization, week 0. This sample's treatment: therapeutic diphenylcyclopropenone sensitization with weekly scalp DPC. Here the sequenced sample was whole blood, taken in connection with sensitization to the hapten diphenylcyclopropenone (DPC). The receptor source for this set is a woman aged 40 to 50 with alopecia areata. Some clones in this sample may be carry-over from other donors' samples.

As DNA, the CDR3 is TGTGCCAGCAGCGTAGGGGATAGAGTCCGCACCGGGGAGCTGTTTTTT. Its translation: CASSVGDRVRTGELFF. The genes are TRBV9 and TRBJ2-2, with D hard to call. In germline, CDR1 is SGDLS, CDR2 YYNGEE. The CDR3 has 16 residues. V was clipped by 0 bases and J by 4 bases, with 13 bases between them.

The chain combines TRBV6-5 with TRBJ1-1, with D possibly being TRBD1 (5 bases). CDR1 and CDR2 from the germline V gene are MNHEY and SVGAGI. This CDR3 spans 14 amino acids. The V gene lost 6 bases and the J gene lost 4 bases, with 15 bases spanning the gap. The CDR3 DNA is TGTGCCAGCAGCCCCGGGGGTAGGGGCACTGAAGCTTTCTTT. Encoded protein: CASSPGGRGTEAFF.

This clonotype was counted many times. This chain uses TRBV28 with TRBJ1-2; 7 bases match TRBD1. The germline gives CDR1 MDHEN, CDR2 SYDVKM. After removal of 6 bases from V and 3 bases from J, the junction contained 13 bases not matched to a gene. The CDR3 has 16 amino acids. The CDR3 DNA reads as TGTGCCAGCAGGCAGGGGACAGTGGCCATAGACTATGGCTACACCTTC. As protein: CASRQGTVAIDYGYTF.

The chain is built from TRBV20-1 and TRBJ2-3; no reliable D call. The ends were cut back, 3 bases at V and 2 bases at J, with 12 bases in the middle. The CDR3 has 14 amino acids. Germline assignment: CDR1 DFQATT and CDR2 SNEGSKA (reference sequence). The CDR3 coding sequence is TGCAGTGCTAGTTCGGGCGGCCTCACAGATACGCAGTATTTT. It yields the protein CSASSGGLTDTQYF.

The genes are TRBV29-1 and TRBJ2-2; D unclear. Trimming stripped 7 bases from V and 2 bases from J, with 5 bases between. The CDR3 is made up of 11 amino acids. CDR1 is SQVTM and CDR2 is ANQGSEA in the germline V gene. The CDR3 reads CSAYNTGELFF. CDR3 nucleotide sequence: TGCAGCGCCTACAACACCGGGGAGCTGTTTTTT.

This chain joins TRBV6-5 and TRBJ2-2, with 10 bases identical to TRBD2. Germline-derived CDR1 and CDR2 are MNHEY and SVGAGI. The CDR3 spans 16 residues. V lost 6 bases, J lost 2 bases, and 6 bases stayed unmatched. This CDR3 is CASRLLAGRNTGELFF. The CDR3 bases are TGTGCCAGCAGGCTACTAGCGGGAAGAAACACCGGGGAGCTGTTTTTT.

At least ten counts were recorded for this clonotype. The J gene is TRBJ1-1, the V gene TRBV27, with D tentatively TRBD1 (5 bases). CDR1 and CDR2 (germline): MNHEY, SMNVEV (reference sequence). CDR3 length: 15 amino acids. V was trimmed by 6 bases and J by 6 bases, leaving 20 bases between them. Here the CDR3 reads CASSLFGGVVAEAFF. The CDR3 DNA is TGTGCCAGCAGCCTTTTTGGGGGGGTAGTCGCTGAAGCTTTCTTT.

The chain uses TRBV28 and TRBJ1-5; TRBD1 is a possible D gene (5 bases). Trimming removed 3 bases from V and 6 bases from J, with 15 bases in between. Germline loops: CDR1 MDHEN, CDR2 SYDVKM. The CDR3 has 15 amino acids. CDR3: CASSFGPGYGQPQHF. CDR3 DNA: TGTGCCAGCAGTTTCGGCCCAGGGTACGGTCAGCCCCAGCATTTT.

This clonotype came up many times. The chain is built from TRBV7-2 and TRBJ1-3; the D gene is possibly TRBD1 (6 bases). V gave up 4 bases and J gave up 8 bases, with 12 bases separating them. The CDR3 spans 13 residues. Germline CDR1 and CDR2: SGHTA and FQGNSA. The CDR3 coding sequence is TGTGCCAGCAGCTCTCACAGGGTAGACACCATATATTTT. This translates into CASSSHRVDTIYF.

The sample holds many counts of this clonotype. The chain couples TRBV10-3 to TRBJ1-2, with D hard to call. This CDR3 is built from 12 residues. CDR1 and CDR2 (germline): ENHRY, SYGVKD. The ends were cut back, 8 bases at V and 6 bases at J, with 13 bases in the middle. As DNA, the CDR3 is TGTGCCATCGTAGGCAGTTCAGATGGCTACACCTTC. This sequence encodes CAIVGSSDGYTF.

Only a few counts were recorded for this clonotype. V usage is TRBV12-3 or TRBV12-4 and J usage is TRBJ2-1; D is unclear. The CDR3 is 15 amino acids. Trimming removed 1 base from V and 3 bases from J, with 10 bases in between. CDR3 region: CASSLVATFYNEQFF. The CDR3 coding sequence is TGTGCCAGCAGTTTAGTGGCTACCTTCTACAATGAGCAGTTCTTC.

The sample holds a few counts of this clonotype. J is TRBJ2-2 and V is TRBV28; a possible D gene is TRBD2 (5 bases). The CDR3 has 14 residues. CDR1 and CDR2 (germline): MDHEN, SYDVKM. V was cut by 7 bases and J by 2 bases, with 11 bases left in between. The CDR3 region is CASTGLANTGELFF. CDR3 nucleotide sequence: TGTGCCAGCACTGGACTGGCCAACACCGGGGAGCTGTTTTTT.

This clonotype was seen a handful of times. This chain uses TRBV27 with TRBJ2-1, with 8 bases lining up with TRBD1. In germline, CDR1 is MNHEY, CDR2 SMNVEV (reference sequence). There are 15 residues in the CDR3. V was clipped by 5 bases and J by 2 bases; unmatched bases: 5. CDR3 sequence (DNA): TGTGCCAGCAGTACCGACAGGGGTCCCTACAATGAGCAGTTCTTC. Protein: CASSTDRGPYNEQFF.

J is TRBJ2-7 and V is TRBV11-2; a weak D match, TRBD2 (5 bases). Germline lookup yields CDR1 SGHAT and CDR2 FQNNGV. Trimming shortened V by 0 bases and J by 0 bases, and 9 bases separated the two germline ends. The CDR3 contains 15 residues. This chain's CDR3 is CASSLERGSSYEQYF. As DNA, the CDR3 is TGTGCCAGCAGCTTAGAGCGAGGGAGCTCCTACGAGCAGTACTTC.

This clonotype was counted ten times or more. The chain links TRBV28 to TRBJ2-3, with 8 bases matching TRBD2. The germline CDR1 and CDR2 sequences are MDHEN and SYDVKM. This CDR3 region has 15 residues. Trimming cost V 6 bases and J 4 bases; bases outside gene matches: 9. CDR3 sequence: CASSRGGRNPDTQYF. CDR3 DNA: TGTGCCAGCAGCAGGGGCGGGAGGAACCCAGATACGCAGTATTTT.

This clonotype has just a few counts. The genes are TRBV2 and TRBJ1-3, with D possibly matching TRBD1 (5 bases). This CDR3 has 17 residues. The germline V and J ends were trimmed by 7 bases and 0 bases, with 19 bases remaining between them. Germline CDR1 is SNHLY and CDR2 is FYNNEI. This chain's CDR3 is CASKGGAGRLSGNTIYF. In nucleotides, the CDR3 is TGTGCCAGCAAAGGCGGGGCAGGGCGGCTCTCTGGAAACACCATATATTTT.